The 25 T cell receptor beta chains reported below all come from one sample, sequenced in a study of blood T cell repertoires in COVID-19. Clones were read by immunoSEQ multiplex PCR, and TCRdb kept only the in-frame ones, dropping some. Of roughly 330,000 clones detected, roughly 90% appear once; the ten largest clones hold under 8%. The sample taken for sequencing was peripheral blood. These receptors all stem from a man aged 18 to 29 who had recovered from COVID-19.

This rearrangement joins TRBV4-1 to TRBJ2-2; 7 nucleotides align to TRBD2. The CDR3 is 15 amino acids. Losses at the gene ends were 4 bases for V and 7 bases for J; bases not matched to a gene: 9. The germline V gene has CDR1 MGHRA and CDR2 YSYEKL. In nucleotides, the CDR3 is TGCGCCAGCAGCCTGGGGGGAGGGCAGGGCGGGGAGCTGTTTTTT. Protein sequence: CASSLGGGQGGELFF.

This chain's CDR3 is CATSRDAWEGGYTF. Here the CDR3 DNA reads TGTGCCACCAGCAGAGATGCGTGGGAGGGGGGCTACACCTTC. The chain is built from TRBV15 and TRBJ1-2; D is possibly TRBD1 (5 bases). The germline gives CDR1 LNHNV, CDR2 YYDKDF (reference sequence). This CDR3 is built from 14 residues. V lost 0 bases and J 8 bases, leaving 13 bases between the germline ends. The whole variable domain, filled in from reference TRBV15 and TRBJ1-2, reads DAMVIQNPRYQVTQFGKPVTLSCSQTLNHNVMYWYQQKSSQAPKLLFHYYDKDFNNEADTPDNFQSRRPNTSFCFLDIRSPGLGDTAMYLCATSRDAWEGGYTFGSGTRLTVV.

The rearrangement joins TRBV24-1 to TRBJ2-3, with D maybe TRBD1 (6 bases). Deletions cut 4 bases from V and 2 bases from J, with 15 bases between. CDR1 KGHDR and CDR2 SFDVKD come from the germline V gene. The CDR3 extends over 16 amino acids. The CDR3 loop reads CATSDRGRENTDTQYF. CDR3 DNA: TGTGCCACCAGTGACAGGGGACGGGAAAACACAGATACGCAGTATTTT.

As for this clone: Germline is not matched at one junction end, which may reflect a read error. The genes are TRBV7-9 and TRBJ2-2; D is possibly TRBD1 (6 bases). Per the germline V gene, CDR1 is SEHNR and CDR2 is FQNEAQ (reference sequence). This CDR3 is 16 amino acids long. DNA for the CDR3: TGTGCCAGCAGCTTGACGCAGGGGAAGAACCCCGGGGAGCTGTTTTTT. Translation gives CASSLTQGKNPGELFF.

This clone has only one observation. The DNA of the CDR3 is TGTGCCAGTAGGCTACAGGGGTCAGGCTACACCTTC. Translated: CASRLQGSGYTF. The J gene is TRBJ1-2, the V gene TRBV19, with TRBD1 matching over 7 bases. V shed 6 bases, J shed 8 bases, and the junction held 6 bases outside the gene matches. In germline, CDR1 is LNHDA, CDR2 SQIVND (reference sequence). The CDR3 runs to 12 residues.

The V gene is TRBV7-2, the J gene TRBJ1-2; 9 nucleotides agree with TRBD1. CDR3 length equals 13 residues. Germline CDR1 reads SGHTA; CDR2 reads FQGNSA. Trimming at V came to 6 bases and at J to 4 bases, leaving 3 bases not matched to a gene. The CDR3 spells CASRADRGYGYTF. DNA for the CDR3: TGTGCCAGCAGGGCGGACAGGGGCTATGGCTACACCTTC.

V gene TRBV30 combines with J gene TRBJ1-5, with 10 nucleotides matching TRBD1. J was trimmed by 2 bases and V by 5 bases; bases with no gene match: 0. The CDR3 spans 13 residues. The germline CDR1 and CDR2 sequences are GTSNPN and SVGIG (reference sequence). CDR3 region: CAWGTGGNQPQHF. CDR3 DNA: TGTGCCTGGGGGACAGGGGGCAATCAGCCCCAGCATTTT.

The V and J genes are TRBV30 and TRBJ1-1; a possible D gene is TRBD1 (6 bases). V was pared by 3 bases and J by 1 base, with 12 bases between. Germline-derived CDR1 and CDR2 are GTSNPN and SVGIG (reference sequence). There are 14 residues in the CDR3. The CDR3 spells CAWSSGTPNTEAFF. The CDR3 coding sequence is TGTGCCTGGAGCTCGGGGACACCGAACACTGAAGCTTTCTTT.

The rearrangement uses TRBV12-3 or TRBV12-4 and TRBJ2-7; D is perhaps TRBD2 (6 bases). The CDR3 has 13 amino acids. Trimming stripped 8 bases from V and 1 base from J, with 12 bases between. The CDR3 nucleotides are TGTGCCAGCTTACACGGGACTTCCTACGAGCAGTACTTC. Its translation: CASLHGTSYEQYF.

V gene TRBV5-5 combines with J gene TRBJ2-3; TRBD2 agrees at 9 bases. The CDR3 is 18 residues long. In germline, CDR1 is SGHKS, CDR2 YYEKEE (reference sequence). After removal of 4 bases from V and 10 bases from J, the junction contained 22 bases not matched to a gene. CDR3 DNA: TGTGCCAGCAGCCTACGACACCTAGCAGCGGGGGGACAAGTAGCGCAGTATTTT. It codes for CASSLRHLAAGGQVAQYF.

The CDR3: CASSDQQGANQETQYF. The CDR3 DNA reads as TGTGCCAGCAGTGATCAACAGGGGGCCAACCAAGAGACCCAGTACTTC. The genes are TRBV6-1 and TRBJ2-5, with 9 bases identical to TRBD1. The CDR3 has 16 residues. Germline-derived CDR1 and CDR2 are MNHNS and SASEGT. Germline trimming cut 3 bases from V and 0 bases from J; bases unmatched to any gene: 5.

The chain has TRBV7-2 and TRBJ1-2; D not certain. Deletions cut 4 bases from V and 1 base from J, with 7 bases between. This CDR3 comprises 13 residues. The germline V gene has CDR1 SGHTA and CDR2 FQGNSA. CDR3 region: CASSSRINYGYTF. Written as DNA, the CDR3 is TGTGCCAGCAGCTCGCGAATTAACTATGGCTACACCTTC. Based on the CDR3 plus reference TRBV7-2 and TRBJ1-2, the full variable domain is GAGVSQSPSNKVTEKGKDVELRCDPISGHTALYWYRQSLGQGLEFLIYFQGNSAPDKSGLPSDRFSAERTGGSVSTLTIQRTQQEDSAVYLCASSSRINYGYTFGSGTRLTVV.

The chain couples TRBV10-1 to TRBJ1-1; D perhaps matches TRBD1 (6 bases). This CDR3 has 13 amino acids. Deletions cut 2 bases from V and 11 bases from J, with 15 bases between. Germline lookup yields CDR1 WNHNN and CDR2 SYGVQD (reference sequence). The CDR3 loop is CASSEVLQGMAFF. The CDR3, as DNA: TGCGCCAGCAGTGAGGTACTACAGGGAATGGCTTTCTTT.

The CDR3 region is CASSFHSGASADTQYF. CDR3 coding DNA: TGTGCCAGCAGCTTCCATAGCGGGGCCAGCGCAGATACGCAGTATTTT. The rearrangement uses TRBV7-9 and TRBJ2-3; 8 positions match TRBD2. Unmatched junction bases numbered 9, after V lost 3 bases and J lost 4 bases. The CDR3 loop spans 16 amino acids. Germline assignment: CDR1 SEHNR and CDR2 FQNEAQ (reference sequence).

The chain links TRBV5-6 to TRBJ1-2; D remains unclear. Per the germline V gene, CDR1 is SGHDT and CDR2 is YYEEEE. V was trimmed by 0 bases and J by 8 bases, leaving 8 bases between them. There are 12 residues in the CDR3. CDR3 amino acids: CASSLGSWGYTF. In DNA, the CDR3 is TGTGCCAGCAGCTTGGGGAGTTGGGGCTACACCTTC.

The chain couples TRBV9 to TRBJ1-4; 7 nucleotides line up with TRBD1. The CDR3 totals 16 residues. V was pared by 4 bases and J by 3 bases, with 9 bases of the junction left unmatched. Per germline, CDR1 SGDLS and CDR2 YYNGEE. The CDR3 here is CASSPGQLEANEKLFF. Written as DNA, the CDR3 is TGTGCCAGCAGCCCGGGACAGCTGGAGGCTAATGAAAAACTGTTTTTT.

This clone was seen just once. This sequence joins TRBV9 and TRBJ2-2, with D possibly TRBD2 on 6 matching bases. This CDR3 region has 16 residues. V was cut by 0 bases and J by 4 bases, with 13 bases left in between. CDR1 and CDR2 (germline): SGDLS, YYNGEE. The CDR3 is CASSVAGDPATGELFF. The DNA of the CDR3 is TGTGCCAGCAGCGTAGCGGGGGACCCCGCCACCGGGGAGCTGTTTTTT.

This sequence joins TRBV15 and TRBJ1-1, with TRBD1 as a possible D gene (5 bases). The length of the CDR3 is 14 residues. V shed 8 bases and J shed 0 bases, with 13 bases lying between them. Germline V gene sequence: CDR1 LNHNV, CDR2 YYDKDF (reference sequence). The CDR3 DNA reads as TGTGCCACCTCGCCAGGGCGAATGAACACTGAAGCTTTCTTT. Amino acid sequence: CATSPGRMNTEAFF.

CDR3 bases: TGTGCCAGCAGCTCAGGGGGCGGCACTGAAGCTTTCTTT. Translating gives CASSSGGGTEAFF. The chain couples TRBV5-6 to TRBJ1-1, with 8 bases lining up with TRBD1. The CDR3 has 13 amino acids. Germline assignment: CDR1 SGHDT and CDR2 YYEEEE. The J segment lost 4 bases and the V segment lost 3 bases, leaving 2 bases of the junction unmatched.

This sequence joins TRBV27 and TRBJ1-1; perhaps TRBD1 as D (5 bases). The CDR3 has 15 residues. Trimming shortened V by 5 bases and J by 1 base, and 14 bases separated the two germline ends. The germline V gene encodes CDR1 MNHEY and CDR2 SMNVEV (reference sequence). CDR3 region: CASSPRTGSNTEAFF. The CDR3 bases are TGTGCCAGCAGTCCCCGTACAGGCTCGAACACTGAAGCTTTCTTT.

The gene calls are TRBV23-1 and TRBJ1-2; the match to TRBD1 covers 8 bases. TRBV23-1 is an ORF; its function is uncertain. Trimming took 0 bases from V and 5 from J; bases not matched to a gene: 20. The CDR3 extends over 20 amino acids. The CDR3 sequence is CASSQSDGVTLSGGAYGYTF. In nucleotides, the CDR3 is TGCGCCAGCAGTCAATCAGACGGGGTCACTCTTTCAGGGGGCGCTTATGGCTACACCTTC.

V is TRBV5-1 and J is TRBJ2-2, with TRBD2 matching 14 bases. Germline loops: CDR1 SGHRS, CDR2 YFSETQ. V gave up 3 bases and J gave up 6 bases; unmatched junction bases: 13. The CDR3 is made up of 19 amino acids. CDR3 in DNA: TGCGCCAGCAGCTACGCCGGGACTAGCGGGAGTTCATTAGCCGGGGAGCTGTTTTTT. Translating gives CASSYAGTSGSSLAGELFF.

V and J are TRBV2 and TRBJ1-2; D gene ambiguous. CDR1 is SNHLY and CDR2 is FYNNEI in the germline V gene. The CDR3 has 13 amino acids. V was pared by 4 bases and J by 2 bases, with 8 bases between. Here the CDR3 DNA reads TGTGCCAGCAGTGCGCAGGTCAACTATGGCTACACCTTC. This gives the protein CASSAQVNYGYTF.

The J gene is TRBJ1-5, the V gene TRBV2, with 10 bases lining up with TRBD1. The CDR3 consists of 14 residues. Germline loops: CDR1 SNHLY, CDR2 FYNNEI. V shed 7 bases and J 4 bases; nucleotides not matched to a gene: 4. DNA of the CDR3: TGTGCCAGCACCAGGACAGGGGGAAATCAGCCCCAGCATTTT. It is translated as CASTRTGGNQPQHF.

The CDR3 sequence: CASSSGQGAFQDNQPQHF. CDR3 sequence (DNA): TGTGCCAGCAGTTCCGGACAGGGGGCTTTTCAGGACAATCAGCCCCAGCATTTT. This chain connects TRBV27 to TRBJ1-5, with TRBD1 matching over 11 bases. The germline V gene has CDR1 MNHEY and CDR2 SMNVEV (reference sequence). This CDR3 is built from 18 residues. V lost 4 bases to trimming and J lost 3 bases; unmatched junction nucleotides: 11.